Listed here are 8 T cell receptor beta chains from one sample, sequenced in a study of T cells in Graves' hyperthyroidism and ophthalmopathy. Using RNA transcripts as the source, TCR beta CDR3 regions were amplified. A first-round RT-PCR of the TCR CDR3 used the HTBI primer set. TCRdb passed the multiplex PCR reads through MiXCR, listing each CDR3 protein once. Of 250,000 to 300,000 distinct CDR3 sequences in the sample, approximately 14% are singletons; the top ten hold under 8%. The material sequenced was blood. These receptor sequences come from a woman in her thirties or forties with Graves' hyperthyroidism.

This clonotype was observed a handful of times. The CDR3 protein is CASSGGLAGVDTQYF. The CDR3, as DNA: TGTGCCAGCAGCGGGGGACTAGCGGGGGTGGATACGCAGTATTTT. This chain uses TRBV9 with TRBJ2-3; 14 bases agree with TRBD2. V was pared by 3 bases and J by 6 bases, with 3 bases of the junction left unmatched. This CDR3 is 15 amino acids long. Germline values: CDR1 SGDLS, CDR2 YYNGEE.

The chain couples TRBV7-9 to TRBJ1-1, with D tentatively TRBD1 (5 bases). There are 16 residues in the CDR3. The V gene lost 4 bases and the J gene lost 0 bases, with 15 bases spanning the gap. Germline loops: CDR1 SEHNR, CDR2 FQNEAQ (reference sequence). The CDR3 DNA follows: TGTGCCAGCAGCTCCCGGGACGGAGGCATGAACACTGAAGCTTTCTTT. It translates to CASSSRDGGMNTEAFF.

This clonotype was seen repeatedly, ten times or more. V gene TRBV6-6 combines with J gene TRBJ2-7, with 12 bases that match TRBD2. Germline values: CDR1 MNHNY, CDR2 SVGAGI (reference sequence). Trimming took 2 bases from V and 2 from J; bases not matched to a gene: 10. The CDR3 runs to 18 residues. CDR3 sequence (DNA): TGTGCCAGCAGTTACCGGACTAGCGGGATGCGGGGGACCTACGAGCAGTACTTC. Translating gives CASSYRTSGMRGTYEQYF.

This clonotype was detected many times. In DNA form, the CDR3 reads TGTGCCAGCAGTTTAGCAGGGGGCGACTATGGCTACACCTTC. Its translation: CASSLAGGDYGYTF. This chain links TRBV28 with TRBJ1-2; 8 bases are shared with TRBD1. The CDR3 totals 14 residues. V shed 2 bases and J 3 bases; nucleotides not matched to a gene: 2. From germline, CDR1 is MDHEN and CDR2 SYDVKM.

V usage is TRBV6-4 and J usage is TRBJ1-2; TRBD1 matches at 9 bases. The CDR3 contains 13 residues. V dropped 5 bases and J dropped 8; count of bases not matched to a gene: 6. Germline V gene sequence: CDR1 MRHNA, CDR2 SNTAGT. CDR3 sequence: CASSYPTGGGYTF. The CDR3 region has the DNA TGTGCCAGCAGTTACCCGACAGGGGGAGGCTACACCTTC.

This clonotype showed up many times. The V gene is TRBV27, the J gene TRBJ1-1; D is uncertain. CDR1 MNHEY and CDR2 SMNVEV come from the germline V gene (reference sequence). The CDR3 loop spans 12 amino acids. Trimming took 4 bases from V and 3 from J, leaving 6 bases between them. The CDR3 region is CASSSWDTEAFF. The CDR3 DNA sequence: TGTGCCAGCAGTTCCTGGGACACTGAAGCTTTCTTT.

This chain links TRBV5-4 with TRBJ2-5, with 14 bases lining up with TRBD2. The CDR3 is 16 residues long. The germline gives CDR1 SGHNT, CDR2 YYREEE (reference sequence). The V and J ends lost 5 bases and 5 bases, in that order; junction bases with no gene match: 8. The CDR3 spells CASSLLGLAGAETQYF. In nucleotides, the CDR3 is TGTGCCAGCAGTCTCCTGGGACTAGCGGGAGCGGAGACCCAGTACTTC.

This clonotype was detected only a few times. The chain is built from TRBV27 and TRBJ2-7, with TRBD1 matching over 9 bases. CDR3 size: 15 residues. The trim removed 5 bases at V and 3 bases at J, leaving 8 bases unmatched. Germline assignment: CDR1 MNHEY and CDR2 SMNVEV (reference sequence). CDR3 protein: CASSPSGTGSYEQYF. CDR3 nucleotide sequence: TGTGCCAGCAGTCCCTCCGGGACAGGGAGCTACGAGCAGTACTTC.